The 32 T cell receptor beta chains presented below share a single source sample, sequenced in a study of blood T cells in healthy people across ages. Through a sample-barcoded 5' primer and a J-beta primer mix, a second PCR was run for 7 to 11 cycles. One entry per CDR3 protein, called by TCRdb with MiXCR from the 5' RACE reads. The sample lists around 1,500,000 distinct CDR3 sequences; 42% were seen once. Material for sequencing was blood. The receptors were sampled from a woman younger than 30 in good health.

This clonotype was counted once. The chain joins TRBV12-3 or TRBV12-4 to TRBJ2-5; 9 bases are shared with TRBD2. Trimming removed 4 bases from V and 0 bases from J; junction bases left unmatched: 3. CDR3 length: 15 residues. The chain's CDR3 is CASSSVAGDQETQYF. CDR3 coding DNA: TGTGCCAGCAGTTCCGTAGCGGGGGACCAAGAGACCCAGTACTTC.

The gene calls are TRBV11-2 and TRBJ1-6, with D possibly TRBD1 on 5 matching bases. V lost 0 bases and J lost 9, with 21 bases in between. The CDR3 spans 18 residues. Germline lookup yields CDR1 SGHAT and CDR2 FQNNGV. The CDR3 nucleotides read TGTGCCAGCAGCTTAGACTCCGGCTATAGCGGCCAGGGTTCACCCCTCCACTTT. This translates into CASSLDSGYSGQGSPLHF.

This clonotype has a handful of counts. The rearrangement links TRBV7-9 to TRBJ2-5; D unclear. The CDR3 sequence is 15 residues long. Germline loops: CDR1 SEHNR, CDR2 FQNEAQ (reference sequence). V lost 3 bases to trimming and J lost 1 base, with 12 bases between them. CDR3 sequence reads: CASSFTLAFQETQYF. Here the CDR3 DNA reads TGTGCCAGCAGCTTTACCCTCGCGTTCCAAGAGACCCAGTACTTC. Supplemented by reference TRBV7-9 and TRBJ2-5, the full variable domain reads DTGVSQNPRHKITKRGQNVTFRCDPISEHNRLYWYRQTLGQGPEFLTYFQNEAQLEKSRLLSDRFSAERPKGSFSTLEIQRTEQGDSAMYLCASSFTLAFQETQYFGPGTRLLVL.

The V call is TRBV10-1, the J call TRBJ2-7; 9 nucleotides match TRBD2. Germline lookup yields CDR1 WNHNN and CDR2 SYGVQD (reference sequence). The junction had 4 bases not matched to a gene; V was cut back by 5 bases and J by 2 bases. This CDR3 region has 14 residues. The CDR3 loop is CASSSSGIPYEQYF. CDR3 nucleotide sequence: TGCGCCAGCAGTTCTAGCGGGATACCCTACGAGCAGTACTTC.

The CDR3 is CACGRADQPQHF. The CDR3 DNA is TGTGCCTGCGGACGGGCCGATCAGCCCCAGCATTTT. The chain combines TRBV30 with TRBJ1-5, with unresolved D. Germline V gene data show CDR1 as GTSNPN and CDR2 as SVGIG (reference sequence). The CDR3 is made up of 12 amino acids. V was clipped by 6 bases and J by 5 bases, with 11 bases between them.

This rearrangement joins TRBV6-5 to TRBJ2-2, with D tentatively TRBD2 (5 bases). V was pared by 0 bases and J by 5 bases, with 10 bases between. The germline V gene has CDR1 MNHEY and CDR2 SVGAGI. The CDR3 covers 15 residues. CDR3 coding DNA: TGTGCCAGCAGTTACTCGAGGGTTCAGACCGGGGAGCTGTTTTTT. This codes for CASSYSRVQTGELFF.

This clonotype was counted a few times. This chain uses TRBV10-3 with TRBJ2-1; D gene ambiguous. The V gene lost 9 bases and the J gene lost 3 bases, with 15 bases spanning the gap. CDR3 size: 14 residues. Germline V lookup: CDR1 ENHRY, CDR2 SYGVKD. For the CDR3, the DNA is TGTGCCATTAGACCCAGCAGAGACTACAATGAGCAGTTCTTC. Translation: CAIRPSRDYNEQFF.

A remark on this clonotype: One base away lies a much larger clone, so this may be a sequencing read error. The limits of the CDR3 on the DNA are not certain, so only TCRdb's listed CDR3 is given. J is TRBJ2-6 and V is TRBV5-1. Germline assignment: CDR1 SGHRS and CDR2 YFSETQ. The CDR3 sequence runs 16 residues, both termini included. The CDR3 loop is CASSLKVGSGANVLSF.

The rearrangement links TRBV5-1 to TRBJ2-5, with a weak D call TRBD2 (8 bases). Germline V gene sequence: CDR1 SGHRS, CDR2 YFSETQ. The V end was cut by 4 bases, the J end by 2 bases, with 15 bases between. There are 15 residues in the CDR3. The CDR3 region has the DNA TGCGCCAGCAGCCCCGTAGCGGGACAGCAAGAGACCCAGTACTTC. Its protein product is CASSPVAGQQETQYF.

With respect to this clonotype: This may stem from a read error, because a much larger clone lies one nucleotide away. The CDR3 DNA sequence: TGCGTCAGCAGCGAGGGACAGAATGGCTACACCTTC. The encoded protein is CVSSEGQNGYTF. The chain carries TRBV5-1 and TRBJ1-2; 7 bases align to TRBD1. The length of the CDR3 is 12 residues. Germline lookup yields CDR1 SGHRS and CDR2 YFSETQ.

CDR3 coding DNA: TGCAGTGCTAGAGACGCCAGGGAGGTTGGTGGCACCGGGGAGCTGTTTTTT. Its translation: CSARDAREVGGTGELFF. The chain employs TRBV20-1 and TRBJ2-2, with D perhaps matching TRBD2 (6 bases). Germline assignment: CDR1 DFQATT and CDR2 SNEGSKA (reference sequence). Trimming cost V 0 bases and J 4 bases, with 18 bases left between them. The CDR3 has 17 residues.

In its sample, this clonotype was seen once. The chain uses TRBV27 and TRBJ2-1, with a tentative D call TRBD2 (7 bases). V lost 0 bases and J 3 bases, leaving 12 bases between the germline ends. The germline CDR1 and CDR2 sequences are MNHEY and SMNVEV (reference sequence). The CDR3 runs 16 residues. CDR3 amino acids: CASSLSGGRGYNEQFF. CDR3 in DNA: TGTGCCAGCAGTTTATCGGGGGGGCGAGGCTACAATGAGCAGTTCTTC.

Worth noting for this clonotype: A much larger clone is a single base away; this may be a read error. V is TRBV27 and J is TRBJ2-7; D may correspond to TRBD1 or TRBD2 (5 bases each). V shed 2 bases and J shed 8 bases, with 10 bases lying between them. This CDR3 comprises 12 residues. Per germline, CDR1 MNHEY and CDR2 SMNVEV (reference sequence). The DNA for the CDR3 is TGTGCCAGCAGTTTACCGGGGCGCAAGCAGTACTTC. Residues: CASSLPGRKQYF.

This chain links TRBV30 with TRBJ2-1; 7 bases agree with TRBD1. The CDR3 covers 16 residues. CDR1 is GTSNPN and CDR2 is SVGIG in the germline V gene (reference sequence). The trim removed 4 bases at V and 6 bases at J, leaving 15 bases unmatched. The DNA for the CDR3 is TGTGCCTGGACCGCCCCCCCAGGGGGTTCCCCCAATGAGCAGTTCTTC. This gives the protein CAWTAPPGGSPNEQFF.

The chain couples TRBV27 to TRBJ2-1; D possibly corresponds to TRBD2 (5 bases). The CDR3 is 15 amino acids. Trimming stripped 6 bases from V and 2 bases from J, with 14 bases between. Germline V gene sequence: CDR1 MNHEY, CDR2 SMNVEV (reference sequence). The CDR3 nucleotides are TGTGCCAGCAGCGGGAAAGAGAGGACCTACAATGAGCAGTTCTTC. The encoded protein is CASSGKERTYNEQFF.

This clonotype was detected many times. This chain uses TRBV20-1 with TRBJ1-2, with D perhaps TRBD1 (5 bases). Trimming left V 6 bases short and J 4 bases short, with 12 bases between. This CDR3 has 12 amino acids. Germline CDR1 reads DFQATT; CDR2 reads SNEGSKA (reference sequence). DNA for the CDR3: TGCAGTGCCCCAGACAGACTCTATGGCTACACCTTC. Amino acid sequence: CSAPDRLYGYTF.

The CDR3 DNA reads as TGTGCCAGCAGATCGGGGGAGGAGGATTACGAGCAGTACTTC. Its protein is CASRSGEEDYEQYF. This chain joins TRBV12-3 or TRBV12-4 and TRBJ2-7, with D perhaps matching TRBD2 (6 bases). This CDR3 region has 14 residues. Trimming pared 6 bases from V and 4 bases from J, leaving 16 bases between.

This clonotype was detected a few times. V and J are TRBV10-3 and TRBJ2-1, with a weak D call TRBD1 (6 bases). This CDR3 region has 16 residues. Germline CDR1 ENHRY, CDR2 SYGVKD. Trimming stripped 6 bases from V and 8 bases from J, with 23 bases between. The CDR3 DNA reads TGTGCCATCAGCCGCCGCACCGACAGGAGTAATGATGAGCAGTTCTTC. Translated, it gives CAISRRTDRSNDEQFF.

The table lists this clonotype with a few counts. This chain links TRBV5-1 with TRBJ1-6; 7 bases fit TRBD1. The CDR3 extends over 14 amino acids. Germline V CDR1 and CDR2: SGHRS, YFSETQ. V was clipped by 5 bases and J by 4 bases; unmatched bases: 3. The DNA of the CDR3 is TGCGCCAGCAGGTGGGACAGTTATAATTCACCCCTCCACTTT. Its translation: CASRWDSYNSPLHF.

This chain joins TRBV7-2 and TRBJ2-5; D is uncertain. This CDR3 spans 14 amino acids. V lost 4 bases and J 5 bases, leaving 14 bases between the germline ends. Germline lookup yields CDR1 SGHTA and CDR2 FQGNSA. The CDR3 is CASSSQLRGETQYF. For the CDR3, the DNA is TGTGCCAGCAGCTCTCAGTTGCGCGGTGAGACCCAGTACTTC.

This chain links TRBV27 with TRBJ2-3; 7 bases match TRBD2. The ends lost 6 bases at V and 0 bases at J; junction bases unmatched: 9. This CDR3 has 16 residues. CDR1 MNHEY and CDR2 SMNVEV come from the germline V gene (reference sequence). The CDR3 region has the DNA TGTGCCAGCAGCCCCCGCTACGGGGGGAGCACAGATACGCAGTATTTT. Amino acids: CASSPRYGGSTDTQYF.

V is TRBV25-1 and J is TRBJ2-1; 7 nucleotides match TRBD1. The CDR3 covers 16 residues. V was pared by 3 bases and J by 2 bases, with 7 bases of the junction left unmatched. Germline-derived CDR1 and CDR2 are MGHDK and SYGVNS. DNA for the CDR3: TGTGCCAGCAGTGATCAACAGGGGACAACCTACAATGAGCAGTTCTTC. It yields the protein CASSDQQGTTYNEQFF.

The chain links TRBV12-3 or TRBV12-4 to TRBJ1-6; 7 bases map to TRBD1. J gave up 6 bases and V 8 bases, and 4 bases lay outside the gene matches. The CDR3 has 13 amino acids. CDR3 DNA sequence: TGTGCCAGCTTGGGACAGATTAATTCACCCCTCCACTTT. It yields the protein CASLGQINSPLHF.

The V call is TRBV10-2, the J call TRBJ2-5, with D maybe TRBD2 (6 bases). V dropped 7 bases and J dropped 4 bases, with 16 bases sitting between them. CDR3 length: 14 residues. Germline CDR1 WSHSY, CDR2 SAAADI. Written as DNA, the CDR3 is TGCGCCAGCACCCCACTAGCTAGCGCAGAGACCCAGTACTTC. Residues: CASTPLASAETQYF.

The chain is built from TRBV7-2 and TRBJ2-1; 8 bases map to TRBD2. Germline assignment: CDR1 SGHTA and CDR2 FQGNSA. V trimming: 5 bases; J trimming: 4 bases; junction bases outside the gene matches: 10. This CDR3 is built from 16 residues. The CDR3 here is CASSTSGAGGYNEQFF. CDR3 in DNA: TGTGCCAGCAGCACTAGCGGAGCCGGGGGGTACAATGAGCAGTTCTTC.

This clonotype turned up a few times. The CDR3 DNA is TGTGCCAGCAGCTTGAGGGGGACAGGGGTTACAGATACGCAGTATTTT. Its protein product is CASSLRGTGVTDTQYF. The chain couples TRBV5-6 to TRBJ2-3, with 10 bases fitting TRBD1. The CDR3 is 16 residues long. The junction had 5 bases not matched to a gene; V was cut back by 1 base and J by 3 bases. The germline gives CDR1 SGHDT, CDR2 YYEEEE.

The chain joins TRBV4-2 to TRBJ2-1; TRBD2 matches 11 bases. Germline values: CDR1 LGHNA, CDR2 YNFKEQ. The CDR3 runs 17 residues. With V trimmed by 0 bases and J by 9 bases, 10 bases remained unmatched. The CDR3 here is CASSQDQTSGGPGEQFF. The CDR3 nucleotides are TGTGCCAGCAGCCAAGATCAAACTAGCGGGGGTCCAGGTGAGCAGTTCTTC.

This clonotype was counted only a few times. CDR3 nucleotide sequence: TGTGCCAGCAGCCTCGGACTAGCGGGAGCTGGGCAGTACTTC. This codes for CASSLGLAGAGQYF. This chain links TRBV11-2 with TRBJ2-7; 13 bases line up with TRBD2. This CDR3 is built from 14 residues. CDR1 SGHAT and CDR2 FQNNGV come from the germline V gene. With V trimmed by 5 bases and J by 9 bases, 7 bases remained unmatched.

The chain carries TRBV6-1 and TRBJ1-2; weak D call: TRBD1 (5 bases). V was cut by 2 bases and J by 1 base, with 14 bases left in between. Germline V gene lookup returns CDR1 MNHNS and CDR2 SASEGT. The CDR3 loop spans 16 amino acids. CDR3 residues: CASSERIQANNYGYTF. The DNA of the CDR3 is TGTGCCAGCAGTGAACGTATACAGGCAAATAACTATGGCTACACCTTC.

The chain's CDR3 is CASSRMDRVVNNEQFF. The CDR3, as DNA: TGTGCCAGTAGTAGAATGGACAGGGTGGTGAACAATGAGCAGTTCTTC. The rearrangement links TRBV19 to TRBJ2-1; TRBD1 matches at 8 bases. Per the germline V gene, CDR1 is LNHDA and CDR2 is SQIVND (reference sequence). The CDR3 is 16 amino acids. The V and J ends lost 4 bases and 5 bases, in that order; junction bases with no gene match: 10.

This chain joins TRBV11-1 and TRBJ2-5; a possible D gene is TRBD1 (6 bases). CDR3 length: 15 residues. Germline assignment: CDR1 SGHAT and CDR2 FQDESV (reference sequence). With 3 bases removed from V and 5 bases from J, the gap between germline ends came to 16 bases. This CDR3 reads CASSLSVTGRETQYF. CDR3 sequence (DNA): TGTGCCAGCAGCTTGTCAGTCACAGGGCGGGAGACCCAGTACTTC.

The sample holds a few counts of this clonotype. The chain links TRBV11-2 to TRBJ2-7; 9 nucleotides match TRBD2. With V trimmed by 1 base and J by 3 bases, 10 bases remained unmatched. Germline CDR1 and CDR2: SGHAT and FQNNGV. The CDR3 covers 17 residues. The CDR3 loop is CASSLVGVAGDLYEQYF. The CDR3 DNA reads TGTGCCAGCAGCTTAGTCGGGGTAGCGGGAGATCTCTACGAGCAGTACTTC.